This T cell receptor (beta chain) is from a study of control samples from healthy donors and cancer patients. V was pared by 1 base and J by 3 bases, with 13 bases between. Germline loops: CDR1 SGHDT, CDR2 YYEEEE. CDR3 length: 15 residues. Profiled with immunoSEQ multiplex PCR; TCRdb holds only in-frame clones, not every one. The sample yields 50,000 to 55,000 clones, 85% to 95% seen once. This receptor was identified in a man aged 25 to 45 in good health. Sequenced input: blood. The V call is TRBV5-6, the J call TRBJ1-2; tentatively, D is TRBD1 (5 bases). CDR3 sequence reads: CASSLISRGDYGYTF. The CDR3 DNA follows: TGTGCCAGCAGCTTGATATCCCGGGGGGACTATGGCTACACCTTC.